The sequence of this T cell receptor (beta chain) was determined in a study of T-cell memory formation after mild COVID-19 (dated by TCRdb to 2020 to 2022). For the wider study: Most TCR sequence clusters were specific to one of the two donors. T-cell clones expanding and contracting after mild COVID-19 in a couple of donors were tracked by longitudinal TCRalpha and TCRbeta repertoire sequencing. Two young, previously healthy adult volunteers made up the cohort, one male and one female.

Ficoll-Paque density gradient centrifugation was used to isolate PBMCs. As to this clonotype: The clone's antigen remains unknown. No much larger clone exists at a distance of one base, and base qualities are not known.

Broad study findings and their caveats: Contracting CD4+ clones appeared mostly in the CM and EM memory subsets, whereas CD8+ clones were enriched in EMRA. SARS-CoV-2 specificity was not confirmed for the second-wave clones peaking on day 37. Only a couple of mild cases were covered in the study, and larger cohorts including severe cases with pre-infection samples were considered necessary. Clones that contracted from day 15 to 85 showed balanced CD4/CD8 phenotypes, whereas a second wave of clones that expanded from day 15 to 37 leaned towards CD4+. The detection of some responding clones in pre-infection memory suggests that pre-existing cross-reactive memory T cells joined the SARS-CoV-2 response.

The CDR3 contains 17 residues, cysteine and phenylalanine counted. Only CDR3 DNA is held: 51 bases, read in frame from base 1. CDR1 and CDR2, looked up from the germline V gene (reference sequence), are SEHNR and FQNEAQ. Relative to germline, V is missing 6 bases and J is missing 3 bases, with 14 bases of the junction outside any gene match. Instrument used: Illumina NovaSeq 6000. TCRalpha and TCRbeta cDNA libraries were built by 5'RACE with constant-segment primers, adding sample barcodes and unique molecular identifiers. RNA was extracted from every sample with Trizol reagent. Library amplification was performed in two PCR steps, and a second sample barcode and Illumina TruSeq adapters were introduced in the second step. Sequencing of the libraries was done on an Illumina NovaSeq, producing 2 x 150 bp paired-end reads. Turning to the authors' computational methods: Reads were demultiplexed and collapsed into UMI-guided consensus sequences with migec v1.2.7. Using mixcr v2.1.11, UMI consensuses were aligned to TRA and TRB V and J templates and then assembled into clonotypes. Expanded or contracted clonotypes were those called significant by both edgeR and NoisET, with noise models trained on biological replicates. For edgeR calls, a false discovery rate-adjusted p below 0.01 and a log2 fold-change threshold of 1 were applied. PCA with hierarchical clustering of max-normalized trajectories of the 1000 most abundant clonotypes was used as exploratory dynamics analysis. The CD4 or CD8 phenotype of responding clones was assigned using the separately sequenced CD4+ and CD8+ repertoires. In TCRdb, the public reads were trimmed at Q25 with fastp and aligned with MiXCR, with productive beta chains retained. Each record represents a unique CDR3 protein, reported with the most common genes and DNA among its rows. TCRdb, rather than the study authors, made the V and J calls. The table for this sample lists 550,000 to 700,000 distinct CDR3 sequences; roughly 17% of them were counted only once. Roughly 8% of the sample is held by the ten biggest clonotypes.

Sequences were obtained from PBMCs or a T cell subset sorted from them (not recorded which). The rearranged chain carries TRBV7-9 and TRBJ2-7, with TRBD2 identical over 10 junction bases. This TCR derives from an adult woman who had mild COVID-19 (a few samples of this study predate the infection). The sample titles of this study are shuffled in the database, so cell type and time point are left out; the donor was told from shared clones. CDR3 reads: CASRAGPGGTSDYEQYF. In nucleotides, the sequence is TGTGCCAGCAGGGCGGGGCCCGGGGGGACTAGCGACTACGAGCAGTACTTC.